The sequence of this T cell receptor (beta chain) was determined in a study of CD8+CD57+ T cells in acquired aplastic anemia. For sequencing, patients were chosen who had shown expansion of CD8+CD57+ cells by flow cytometry. Patient blood was sampled before any therapy had been received. TCR beta VDJ and CDR3 profiles were obtained from a genomic DNA template. TCRdb itself ran the reads through MiXCR, one entry per CDR3 protein. The data contain about 190,000 distinct CDR3 sequences, more than 45% of them singletons. V was pared by 4 bases and J by 3 bases, with 9 bases between. CDR1 and CDR2 from the germline V gene are LNHNV and YYDKDF (reference sequence). This CDR3 has 13 amino acids.

This TCR derives from a human donor with aplastic anemia. The chain combines TRBV15 with TRBJ1-1; possible D gene TRBD1, 6 bases. What was sequenced was sorted CD4+, CD8+, or CD8+CD57+ T cells (not recorded which) from PBMCs. The CDR3 bases are TGTGCCACCAGCACCACAGGGTACACTGAAGCTTTCTTT. Amino acids: CATSTTGYTEAFF.